The 26 T cell receptor beta chains in this list originate from one sample, sequenced in a study of spatial heterogeneity in lung cancer. Study-level points and caveats: The study found that expanded intratumoral alpha and beta TCR counts tracked tumor mutation counts.

These receptors have no known antigen. Via MiXCR, TCRdb re-called the 5' RACE reads, giving one row per CDR3 protein. The data contain around 8,100 distinct CDR3 sequences, around 12% of them singletons. The sample's time point: sample taken at primary tumor resection. The sample consisted of lung tumor tissue, taken at surgery. The receptor set was obtained from a male donor with early-stage non-small cell lung cancer.

This clonotype came up many times. Found in a library prepared for alpha chains, this beta chain is an off-target read, and its abundance has little meaning. The chain uses TRBV9 and TRBJ2-4, with D possibly TRBD2 on 8 matching bases. The length of the CDR3 is 16 residues. Trimming removed 3 bases from V and 8 bases from J, with 21 bases in between. From germline, CDR1 is SGDLS and CDR2 YYNGEE. CDR3 amino acids: CASSGRLAPQGDIQYF. The CDR3 region has the DNA TGTGCCAGCAGCGGGCGACTAGCGCCCCAGGGGGACATTCAGTACTTC. The full variable domain, rest sourced from reference TRBV9 and TRBJ2-4, is DSGVTQTPKHLITATGQRVTLRCSPRSGDLSVYWYQQSLDQGLQFLIQYYNGEERAKGNILERFSAQQFPDLHSELNLSSLELGDSALYFCASSGRLAPQGDIQYFGAGTRLSVL.

At least ten counts were recorded for this clonotype. Because the library targeted alpha chains, this beta chain is an off-target read whose size means little. The V gene is TRBV20-1, the J gene TRBJ2-1; 7 nucleotides agree with TRBD2. Per the germline V gene, CDR1 is DFQATT and CDR2 is SNEGSKA (reference sequence). After removal of 3 bases from V and 6 bases from J, the junction contained 8 bases not matched to a gene. The length of the CDR3 is 14 residues. The CDR3 protein is CSASVGASGNEQFF. In nucleotides, the CDR3 is TGCAGTGCTAGTGTCGGGGCTAGCGGCAATGAGCAGTTCTTC.

By sample fraction, this clonotype is medium-sized. This beta chain slipped into a library made for alpha chains as a stray read, so its size is not meaningful. The rearrangement uses TRBV29-1 and TRBJ2-2; the D gene is possibly TRBD2 (5 bases). V was pared by 7 bases and J by 1 base, with 10 bases between. The CDR3 contains 13 residues. Germline lookup yields CDR1 SQVTM and CDR2 ANQGSEA. CDR3 protein: CSAEGGNTGELFF. In nucleotides, the CDR3 is TGCAGCGCCGAGGGCGGGAACACCGGGGAGCTGTTTTTT.

By frequency in the sample, this clonotype is medium-sized. This beta chain is a stray read from a library made for alpha chains; its abundance is not meaningful. The J gene is TRBJ2-7, the V gene TRBV27; TRBD1 agrees at 8 bases. J was trimmed by 4 bases and V by 4 bases; bases with no gene match: 18. This CDR3 comprises 18 residues. Germline assignment: CDR1 MNHEY and CDR2 SMNVEV (reference sequence). The CDR3, as DNA: TGTGCCAGCAGTTCCCCTGCCGGACAGGGAATGGACGTATACGAGCAGTACTTC. It is translated as CASSSPAGQGMDVYEQYF.

To note about this clonotype: This beta chain appears as a stray read in a library generated for alpha chains; its size is not informative. The V gene is TRBV5-4, the J gene TRBJ1-1; TRBD1 is a possible D gene (6 bases). The V gene lost 0 bases and the J gene lost 3 bases, with 12 bases spanning the gap. From germline, CDR1 is SGHNT and CDR2 YYREEE (reference sequence). CDR3 length equals 15 residues. CDR3 DNA sequence: TGTGCCAGCAGCTTGGGAGGCAGGGGCCACACTGAAGCTTTCTTT. Residues: CASSLGGRGHTEAFF. The full variable domain, rest sourced from reference TRBV5-4 and TRBJ1-1, is ETGVTQSPTHLIKTRGQQVTLRCSSQSGHNTVSWYQQALGQGPQFIFQYYREEENGRGNFPPRFSGLQFPNYSSELNVNALELDDSALYLCASSLGGRGHTEAFFGQGTRLTVV.

Details on this clonotype: This beta chain is an unintended read in a library built for alpha chains; its size means little. V usage is TRBV7-2 and J usage is TRBJ1-5; 7 nucleotides align to TRBD1. Germline assignment: CDR1 SGHTA and CDR2 FQGNSA. CDR3 length: 15 amino acids. V shed 3 bases and J 6 bases; nucleotides not matched to a gene: 8. CDR3: CASSFRTGVIQPQHF. For the CDR3, the DNA is TGTGCCAGCAGCTTTAGGACAGGAGTAATTCAGCCCCAGCATTTT. The complete variable domain, with remaining parts taken from reference TRBV7-2 and TRBJ1-5, reads GAGVSQSPSNKVTEKGKDVELRCDPISGHTALYWYRQSLGQGLEFLIYFQGNSAPDKSGLPSDRFSAERTGGSVSTLTIQRTQQEDSAVYLCASSFRTGVIQPQHFGDGTRLSIL.

This clonotype turned up a few times. Since it is a stray read in a library aimed at alpha chains, this beta chain has a size that is not meaningful. The chain is built from TRBV12-3 or TRBV12-4 and TRBJ2-1, with D perhaps matching TRBD1 (6 bases). The CDR3 length is 13 residues. The V end lost 0 bases, the J end lost 13 bases, and 13 bases lay between the germline ends. The CDR3 DNA sequence: TGTGCCAGCAGTTTAGCCAGGGGCCCCTTACAGTTCTTC. It translates to CASSLARGPLQFF.

This clonotype was seen at least ten times. Being off target in a library aimed at alpha chains, this beta chain has a size of little meaning. V gene TRBV7-2 combines with J gene TRBJ2-2; a weak D match, TRBD2 (5 bases). The length of the CDR3 is 14 residues. V lost 7 bases and J 4 bases, leaving 13 bases between the germline ends. The V gene's germline CDR1 is SGHTA and CDR2 FQGNSA. For the CDR3, the DNA is TGTGCCAGCAACTTGAGGGTGGGCACCGGGGAGCTGTTTTTT. This sequence encodes CASNLRVGTGELFF.

A note on this clonotype: The library was prepared for alpha chains; this beta chain is a stray read, so its frequency means little. V and J are TRBV7-2 and TRBJ2-5; the D call may be TRBD1 or TRBD2 (5 bases each). This CDR3 is 15 amino acids long. Germline CDR1 SGHTA, CDR2 FQGNSA. V gave up 4 bases and J gave up 1 base, with 13 bases separating them. The CDR3 DNA is TGTGCCAGCAGCTCCGCCGGGGCTATCCAAGAGACCCAGTACTTC. This translates into CASSSAGAIQETQYF.

This clonotype was detected ten times or more. The size of this beta chain means little, since it is a stray read in a library made for alpha chains. The chain uses TRBV6-5 and TRBJ1-4; 7 positions agree with TRBD1. The V gene's germline CDR1 is MNHEY and CDR2 SVGAGI. With 1 base clipped from V and 3 bases from J, the junction kept 8 bases outside the gene matches. This CDR3 has 17 residues. For the CDR3, the DNA is TGTGCCAGCAGTTACTTCCCTACAGGGGCCTCTAATGAAAAACTGTTTTTT. This encodes CASSYFPTGASNEKLFF.

This clonotype is medium-sized. This beta chain came through as a stray read in a library set up for alpha chains, and its size says little. The chain recombines TRBV3-1 with TRBJ1-4; D is unclear. The ends were cut back, 5 bases at V and 5 bases at J, with 9 bases in the middle. This CDR3 is 13 amino acids long. CDR1 and CDR2 from the germline V gene are LGHDT and YNNKEL (reference sequence). The CDR3 loop is CASSASGNEKLFF. CDR3 nucleotides: TGTGCCAGCAGCGCTAGTGGGAATGAAAAACTGTTTTTT.

This clonotype was detected many times. A library made for alpha chains picked up this beta chain off target, so its size means little. This chain links TRBV28 with TRBJ2-7, with unresolved D. Deletions cut 9 bases from V and 2 bases from J, with 14 bases between. The CDR3 length is 13 residues. Germline lookup yields CDR1 MDHEN and CDR2 SYDVKM. CDR3 residues: CARECVRPYEQYF. The CDR3, as DNA: TGTGCCAGGGAGTGCGTCCGTCCCTACGAGCAGTACTTC.

Many counts were recorded for this clonotype. Because the library targeted alpha chains, this beta chain is an off-target read whose size means little. This chain uses TRBV3-1 with TRBJ1-1; tentative D call: TRBD1 (6 bases). The ends were cut back, 3 bases at V and 6 bases at J, with 17 bases in the middle. Germline V gene sequence: CDR1 LGHDT, CDR2 YNNKEL (reference sequence). The CDR3 has 15 residues. Here the CDR3 DNA reads TGTGCCAGCAGCCAGGAAACAGGGCTGGGGTCTGAAGCTTTCTTT. Translated, it gives CASSQETGLGSEAFF.

This clonotype was seen at least ten times. One end of the junction fails to match germline, which may point to a read error. Little can be read into the size of this beta chain, an off-target read in a library designed for alpha chains. The genes are TRBV7-7 and TRBJ2-7; the D is unclear. CDR3 length: 13 amino acids. Germline CDR1 SSHAT, CDR2 FNYEAQ (reference sequence). The CDR3 reads CASSRGPGYEQYF. CDR3 sequence (DNA): TGTGCTAGCAGTCGCGGACCCGGGTACGAGCAGTACTTC.

This clonotype is judged medium-sized (0.01 to 0.1%). Little can be read into the size of this beta chain, an off-target read in a library designed for alpha chains. V usage is TRBV20-1 and J usage is TRBJ2-1, with 8 nucleotides matching TRBD2. CDR1 and CDR2 from the germline V gene are DFQATT and SNEGSKA (reference sequence). CDR3 length: 16 amino acids. V lost 0 bases and J lost 3; bases outside the gene matches: 7. DNA for the CDR3: TGCAGTGCTAGAGATGGGAGGACTAGCCTCTACAATGAGCAGTTCTTC. Protein: CSARDGRTSLYNEQFF.

This clonotype is medium-sized (0.01 to 0.1%) in the sample. Little can be read into the size of this beta chain, an off-target read in a library designed for alpha chains. The rearrangement uses TRBV29-1 and TRBJ2-3; 11 nucleotides agree with TRBD1. Germline CDR1 reads SQVTM; CDR2 reads ANQGSEA. V was pared by 4 bases and J by 3 bases, with 0 bases of the junction left unmatched. CDR3 size: 13 residues. The CDR3 loop is CSVGDRGTDTQYF. As DNA, the CDR3 is TGCAGCGTTGGGGACAGGGGGACAGATACGCAGTATTTT.

Note on this clonotype: This beta chain came through as a stray read in a library set up for alpha chains, and its size says little. The chain joins TRBV7-9 to TRBJ1-1; tentatively, D is TRBD1 (6 bases). Germline V gene lookup returns CDR1 SEHNR and CDR2 FQNEAQ (reference sequence). V was pared by 1 base and J by 4 bases, with 10 bases between. This CDR3 spans 14 amino acids. CDR3 sequence reads: CASSLEGGTTEAFF. The CDR3 DNA sequence: TGTGCCAGCAGCTTAGAGGGGGGAACCACTGAAGCTTTCTTT.

In regard to this clonotype: Little can be read into the size of this beta chain, an off-target read in a library designed for alpha chains. This chain connects TRBV6-5 to TRBJ2-2, with TRBD1 matching over 9 bases. The ends lost 0 bases at V and 5 bases at J; junction bases unmatched: 4. Germline V gene sequence: CDR1 MNHEY, CDR2 SVGAGI. This CDR3 contains 16 residues. The CDR3 loop is CASSYSMTGGTGELFF. DNA of the CDR3: TGTGCCAGCAGTTACTCGATGACAGGGGGGACCGGGGAGCTGTTTTTT.

This clonotype was observed at least ten times. This beta chain came through as a stray read in a library set up for alpha chains, and its size says little. The V call is TRBV2, the J call TRBJ1-2; TRBD1 agrees at 7 bases. With 4 bases clipped from V and 2 bases from J, the junction kept 4 bases outside the gene matches. The CDR3 has 14 amino acids. Germline CDR1 and CDR2: SNHLY and FYNNEI. In DNA, the CDR3 is TGTGCCAGCAGTGGAGAGGGGGCGAACTATGGCTACACCTTC. This encodes CASSGEGANYGYTF.

In this sample, this clonotype turned up many times. A library prepared for alpha chains yielded this beta chain as an off-target read; its size is of little meaning. The chain combines TRBV9 with TRBJ1-6; D remains unclear. Germline values: CDR1 SGDLS, CDR2 YYNGEE. The CDR3 has 15 amino acids. Trimming pared 4 bases from V and 0 bases from J, leaving 8 bases between. The CDR3 region has the DNA TGTGCCAGCAGCCCCGAAGCCTCCTATAATTCACCCCTCCACTTT. This codes for CASSPEASYNSPLHF.

This clonotype is labeled medium-sized. This beta chain slipped into a library made for alpha chains as a stray read, so its size is not meaningful. CDR3: CAISESTTPDTQYF. In DNA form, the CDR3 reads TGTGCCATCAGTGAGTCGACGACGCCAGATACGCAGTATTTT. The chain has TRBV10-3 and TRBJ2-3; D gene ambiguous. V lost 0 bases and J lost 4, with 8 bases in between. The length of the CDR3 is 14 residues. Looked up from germline, CDR1 is ENHRY and CDR2 is SYGVKD.

This clonotype was counted at least ten times. This beta chain lies outside the target of a library built for alpha chains; its clone size means little. The V gene is TRBV5-1, the J gene TRBJ1-1; D not resolved. The CDR3 contains 17 residues. Between the trimmed V and J ends, which lost 0 bases and 2 bases, there was a span of 17 bases. Germline CDR1 and CDR2: SGHRS and YFSETQ. The CDR3 sequence: CASSLDRAYEINTEAFF. CDR3 coding DNA: TGCGCCAGCAGCTTGGACAGAGCTTACGAGATTAACACTGAAGCTTTCTTT.

Judged by abundance, this clonotype is medium-sized. This beta chain is a stray sequence in a library constructed for alpha chains; its clone size is not meaningful. V gene TRBV20-1 combines with J gene TRBJ2-1; 12 nucleotides align to TRBD2. This CDR3 has 15 residues. With 5 bases clipped from V and 6 bases from J, the junction kept 8 bases outside the gene matches. Germline lookup yields CDR1 DFQATT and CDR2 SNEGSKA (reference sequence). The CDR3 loop is CSADGLAGPGNEQFF. CDR3 in DNA: TGCAGTGCTGATGGACTAGCGGGACCGGGCAATGAGCAGTTCTTC.

This clonotype is labeled medium-sized. Being off target in a library aimed at alpha chains, this beta chain has a size of little meaning. Here the CDR3 DNA reads TGTGCCAGCAGCAATGAGATAGCGGGAGGGTCGAACACCGGGGAGCTGTTTTTT. Its translation is CASSNEIAGGSNTGELFF. The rearrangement links TRBV21-1 to TRBJ2-2; the table assigns TRBD2, which was not confirmed against the DNA. TRBV21-1 corresponds to a pseudogene. The CDR3 contains 18 residues.

This clonotype showed up many times. This beta chain came through as a stray read in a library set up for alpha chains, and its size says little. This chain joins TRBV2 and TRBJ1-1; weak D call: TRBD1 (5 bases). The V end lost 3 bases, the J end lost 5 bases, and 13 bases lay between the germline ends. The CDR3 is 14 amino acids. CDR1 SNHLY and CDR2 FYNNEI come from the germline V gene. In DNA form, the CDR3 reads TGTGCCAGCAGTGACCAGGGAGGAGGTACTGAAGCTTTCTTT. Translating it yields CASSDQGGGTEAFF. Looking up the rest from reference TRBV2 and TRBJ1-1 gives the full variable domain: EPEVTQTPSHQVTQMGQEVILRCVPISNHLYFYWYRQILGQKVEFLVSFYNNEISEKSEIFDDQFSVERPDGSNFTLKIRSTKLEDSAMYFCASSDQGGGTEAFFGQGTRLTVV.

Judged by abundance, this clonotype is medium-sized (0.01 to 0.1%). In a library made to pick up alpha chains, this beta chain is a stray read with a size that means little. The J gene is TRBJ2-1, the V gene TRBV6-2 or TRBV6-3, with 12 bases lining up with TRBD2. CDR1 and CDR2 (germline): MNHEY, SVGEGT. Germline trimming cut 6 bases from V and 2 bases from J; bases unmatched to any gene: 8. The CDR3 covers 17 residues. CDR3: CASRRLAGARTYNEQFF. DNA of the CDR3: TGTGCCAGCAGAAGACTAGCGGGAGCCCGGACCTACAATGAGCAGTTCTTC.